This note documents a single T cell receptor beta chain sequence. The CDR3 length is 13 residues. V was clipped by 4 bases and J by 4 bases, with 10 bases between them. The data stem from a study of blood T cell repertoires in COVID-19. Across the study: Acute-phase and convalescent COVID-19 samples originated in the United States, Italy and Spain. Sources were T cells, B-cell-depleted T cells, or PBMCs; the material itself was cDNA or gDNA.

Original data processing: Estimation of nucleated cell counts relied on the amplification of reference gene primers. Method: immunoSEQ multiplex PCR; TCRdb's copy keeps in-frame clones and lacks some. The D gene and trimming were derived from the DNA, and the V and J assignments and clone size from that table. The sample has more than 90,000 clones; 70% to 90% are singletons. The V call is TRBV12-3 or TRBV12-4, the J call TRBJ1-2; D not certain. This clonotype was sampled from an older woman with COVID-19, enrolled during active disease. Sequencing was done on a sample of peripheral blood. CDR3 loop: CASSSLSGYGYTF. CDR3 sequence (DNA): TGTGCCAGCAGTTCTCTTTCGGGCTATGGCTACACCTTC.